This T cell receptor beta chain was profiled in a study of blood T cell repertoires in COVID-19. About the study: Sources were T cells, B-cell-depleted T cells, or PBMCs; the material itself was cDNA or gDNA.

Profiled with immunoSEQ multiplex PCR; TCRdb holds only in-frame clones, not every one. The sample holds about 21,000 clones; about four fifths are singletons and the top ten take more than 50%. This CDR3 comprises 16 residues. Germline V gene lookup returns CDR1 LNHDA and CDR2 SQIVND (reference sequence). Trimming cost V 5 bases and J 3 bases; bases outside gene matches: 9. This chain joins TRBV19 and TRBJ1-5, with 8 bases that match TRBD1. This receptor was obtained from an elderly man with acute or convalescent COVID-19. The source material was peripheral blood. This CDR3 is CASSPSDRGANQPQHF. In DNA form, the CDR3 reads TGTGCCAGTAGTCCTTCAGACAGGGGAGCCAATCAGCCCCAGCATTTT.